This T cell receptor (beta chain) was documented in a study of shared clonotypes between healthy human individuals. Study overall: Each donor's CD8 memory used one plate, CD8 naive two, each CD4 subset three.

Only in-frame clones appear in the TCRdb table, and some are missing; sequencing was by immunoSEQ multiplex PCR. The data hold about 610,000 clones, with almost 97% observed a single time. As concerns this clone: What it binds is not known.

Study-wide points: Clonotypes that were shared across a few donors made up roughly 5.2% of naive CD4 clonotypes.

Germline V gene sequence: CDR1 SGHRS, CDR2 YFSETQ. V was shortened by 0 bases and J by 1 base, with 10 bases between the two germline ends. The CDR3 covers 15 residues. The origin of this receptor is a woman in her twenties or thirties in good health. Sequencing input: naive CD4+ T cells sorted from blood. Documented subset: CD45RA+ positively selected. The V gene is TRBV5-1, the J gene TRBJ2-5, with D unresolved. CDR3 loop: CASSLARWLQETQYF. The CDR3 DNA reads TGCGCCAGCAGCTTGGCGCGGTGGCTCCAAGAGACCCAGTACTTC.